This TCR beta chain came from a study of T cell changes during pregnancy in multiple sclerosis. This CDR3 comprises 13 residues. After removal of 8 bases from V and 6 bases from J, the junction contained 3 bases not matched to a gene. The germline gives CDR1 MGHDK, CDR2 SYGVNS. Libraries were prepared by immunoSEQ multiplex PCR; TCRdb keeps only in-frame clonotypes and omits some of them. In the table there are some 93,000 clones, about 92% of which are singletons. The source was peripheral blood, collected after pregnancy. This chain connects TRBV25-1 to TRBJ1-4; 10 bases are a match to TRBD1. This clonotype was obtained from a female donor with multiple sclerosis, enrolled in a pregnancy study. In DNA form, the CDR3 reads TGTGCCAGCTTGGGACAGGGGCATGAAAAACTGTTTTTT. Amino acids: CASLGQGHEKLFF.